This T cell receptor (beta chain) was retrieved from a study of control samples from healthy donors and cancer patients. This CDR3 contains 15 residues. The junction had 4 bases not matched to a gene; V was cut back by 3 bases and J by 3 bases. CDR1 and CDR2 from the germline V gene are SEHNR and FQNEAQ (reference sequence). The data were produced by immunoSEQ multiplex PCR, yet TCRdb's version contains in-frame clones alone and is incomplete. The data hold around 75,000 clones, with over 80% observed a single time. This TCR derives from a woman aged 55-69 years in good health. This sequence joins TRBV7-9 and TRBJ2-1; 8 bases align to TRBD1. The specimen sequenced was blood. In nucleotides, the CDR3 is TGTGCCAGCAGCTTTAACAGGGGGAGCTACAATGAGCAGTTCTTC. Protein sequence: CASSFNRGSYNEQFF.